The 31 T cell receptor beta chains in this list originate from one sample, sequenced in a study of T-cell reconstitution after alpha-beta-depleted transplantation in children. TCRbeta library preparation incorporated unique molecular identifiers. TCRdb processed the PCR reads anew with MiXCR; each CDR3 protein has one entry. The data hold just under 550,000 distinct CDR3 sequences, with about 18% observed a single time. This sample comprised PBMCs from the stem cell graft donor, obtained from the stem cell graft. These receptors originate from a human donor who donated a stem cell graft to a child with acute lymphoblastic leukemia.

J is TRBJ2-7 and V is TRBV5-6; the D gene is possibly TRBD2 (6 bases). CDR1 and CDR2 (germline): SGHDT, YYEEEE. The CDR3 has 15 amino acids. V lost 1 base, J lost 3 bases, and 14 bases lay in between. CDR3 loop: CASSLRGGLSYEQYF. As DNA, the CDR3 is TGTGCCAGCAGCTTGCGTGGGGGACTGAGCTACGAGCAGTACTTC.

The chain combines TRBV28 with TRBJ2-1, with D hard to call. Germline assignment: CDR1 MDHEN and CDR2 SYDVKM. The CDR3 loop spans 16 amino acids. The V gene lost 4 bases and the J gene lost 2 bases, with 15 bases spanning the gap. The CDR3 spells CASSSLTPGTYNEQFF. CDR3 DNA: TGTGCCAGCAGTTCCTTGACTCCCGGCACCTACAATGAGCAGTTCTTC.

The J gene is TRBJ1-2, the V gene TRBV7-3; unclear D gene. Trimming shortened V by 5 bases and J by 2 bases, and 15 bases separated the two germline ends. CDR1 SGHTA and CDR2 FQGTGA come from the germline V gene. This CDR3 region has 15 residues. Here the CDR3 DNA reads TGTGCCAGCAGCGCCGGGCCCCCGAGCAACTATGGCTACACCTTC. It specifies CASSAGPPSNYGYTF.

The chain uses TRBV12-3 or TRBV12-4 and TRBJ2-7, with no clear D. CDR3 length equals 14 residues. Trimming took 7 bases from V and 1 from J, leaving 14 bases between them. This CDR3 reads CASTSKGQSYEQYF. DNA of the CDR3: TGTGCCAGCACCTCAAAGGGCCAGTCCTACGAGCAGTACTTC.

This sequence joins TRBV6-1 and TRBJ1-2; TRBD1 agrees at 7 bases. V was pared by 6 bases and J by 3 bases, with 7 bases of the junction left unmatched. Germline assignment: CDR1 MNHNS and CDR2 SASEGT. The CDR3 is 14 amino acids. The CDR3 reads CASSPTGTDYGYTF. The DNA of the CDR3 is TGTGCCAGCAGCCCGACCGGGACAGACTATGGCTACACCTTC.

The chain couples TRBV5-1 to TRBJ2-5; perhaps D is TRBD1 or TRBD2 (6 bases each). The V gene lost 4 bases and the J gene lost 2 bases, with 12 bases spanning the gap. CDR3 size: 14 residues. Germline V gene sequence: CDR1 SGHRS, CDR2 YFSETQ. DNA of the CDR3: TGCGCCAGCAGCCACCGAGGGGGGCAAGAGACCCAGTACTTC. Protein sequence: CASSHRGGQETQYF. Drawing the rest from reference TRBV5-1 and TRBJ2-5, the complete variable domain is KAGVTQTPRYLIKTRGQQVTLSCSPISGHRSVSWYQQTPGQGLQFLFEYFSETQRNKGNFPGRFSGRQFSNSRSEMNVSTLELGDSALYLCASSHRGGQETQYFGPGTRLLVL.

This clonotype came up a few times. J is TRBJ2-7 and V is TRBV12-3 or TRBV12-4; TRBD1 agrees at 7 bases. The J segment lost 1 base and the V segment lost 5 bases, leaving 5 bases of the junction unmatched. CDR3 length equals 14 residues. Written as DNA, the CDR3 is TGTGCCAGCAGTGACAGGGAAAATTCCTACGAGCAGTACTTC. Protein sequence: CASSDRENSYEQYF.

The CDR3 bases are TGTGCCAGCAGCTTAACAACCCAAAGCGTTAAAGCTTTCTTT. Translated, it gives CASSLTTQSVKAFF. The rearrangement links TRBV7-3 to TRBJ1-1; no clear D. The V and J ends lost 0 bases and 9 bases respectively, with 14 bases between them. The V gene's germline CDR1 is SGHTA and CDR2 FQGTGA. CDR3 length equals 14 residues.

This clonotype was found many times. This chain joins TRBV5-1 and TRBJ1-2; D unclear. V gave up 0 bases and J gave up 2 bases, with 5 bases separating them. This CDR3 has 13 amino acids. Germline assignment: CDR1 SGHRS and CDR2 YFSETQ. The CDR3 DNA reads as TGCGCCAGCAGCTTGGCCGGAAACTATGGCTACACCTTC. It specifies CASSLAGNYGYTF.

The chain uses TRBV20-1 and TRBJ1-1; 8 nucleotides line up with TRBD1. The CDR3 loop spans 15 amino acids. The germline gives CDR1 DFQATT, CDR2 SNEGSKA (reference sequence). The V gene end was trimmed by 0 bases and the J gene end by 5 bases; junction bases not matched to a gene: 8. In DNA form, the CDR3 reads TGCAGTGCTAGAGATCGCAGGGGGCTGGGGACTGAAGCTTTCTTT. Translated, it gives CSARDRRGLGTEAFF.

This chain uses TRBV20-1 with TRBJ2-7, with 10 bases lining up with TRBD2. CDR1 and CDR2 from the germline V gene are DFQATT and SNEGSKA (reference sequence). The CDR3 totals 13 residues. The J segment lost 3 bases and the V segment lost 5 bases, leaving 4 bases of the junction unmatched. The CDR3 loop is CSAVASGSYEQYF. The CDR3 nucleotides read TGCAGTGCTGTCGCTAGCGGGAGCTACGAGCAGTACTTC.

This clonotype was detected only a few times. V and J are TRBV25-1 and TRBJ1-6; D not certain. With 1 base removed from V and 2 bases from J, the gap between germline ends came to 12 bases. Germline CDR1 and CDR2: MGHDK and SYGVNS. There are 17 residues in the CDR3. This chain's CDR3 is CASSESWGGTYNSPLHF. The CDR3 nucleotides are TGTGCCAGCAGTGAATCCTGGGGTGGAACCTATAATTCACCCCTCCACTTT.

This clonotype has only a few counts. The rearrangement links TRBV7-8 to TRBJ1-2, with a tentative D call TRBD1 (5 bases). The CDR3 totals 14 residues. The germline V gene encodes CDR1 SGHVS and CDR2 FQNEAQ. Trimming took off 8 bases at V and 8 bases at J, with 21 bases between the two ends. CDR3 loop: CASRVAGSEGGYTF. The CDR3 DNA reads TGTGCCAGCCGGGTCGCAGGGAGCGAGGGAGGCTACACCTTC.

The chain has TRBV12-3 or TRBV12-4 and TRBJ2-1, with 12 nucleotides matching TRBD2. Unmatched junction bases numbered 6, after V lost 7 bases and J lost 8 bases. The CDR3 extends over 14 amino acids. The CDR3 DNA sequence: TGTGCCAGCACCACCCTAGCGGGAGGGCATGAGCAGTTCTTC. Residues: CASTTLAGGHEQFF.

This clonotype was counted a few times. The J gene is TRBJ2-3, the V gene TRBV6-4, with 7 bases lining up with TRBD2. CDR3 length: 16 amino acids. Germline V gives CDR1 MRHNA, CDR2 SNTAGT. The J segment lost 3 bases and the V segment lost 0 bases, leaving 6 bases of the junction unmatched. CDR3 sequence: CASSDSASGITDTQYF. The CDR3 nucleotides read TGTGCCAGCAGTGACTCAGCTAGCGGAATTACAGATACGCAGTATTTT.

The chain has TRBV9 and TRBJ2-4, with TRBD2 matching 7 bases. V lost 2 bases and J lost 8; bases outside the gene matches: 7. The CDR3 runs to 14 residues. Germline values: CDR1 SGDLS, CDR2 YYNGEE. CDR3 sequence reads: CASSVGPRGDIQYF. Written as DNA, the CDR3 is TGTGCCAGCAGCGTCGGTCCCCGGGGGGACATTCAGTACTTC. Full variable domain (missing parts from reference TRBV9 and TRBJ2-4): DSGVTQTPKHLITATGQRVTLRCSPRSGDLSVYWYQQSLDQGLQFLIQYYNGEERAKGNILERFSAQQFPDLHSELNLSSLELGDSALYFCASSVGPRGDIQYFGAGTRLSVL.

This chain joins TRBV9 and TRBJ1-2, with D hard to call. Deletions cut 0 bases from V and 2 bases from J, with 8 bases between. In germline, CDR1 is SGDLS, CDR2 YYNGEE. CDR3 length: 14 amino acids. This chain's CDR3 is CASSVGGLNYGYTF. CDR3 sequence (DNA): TGTGCCAGCAGCGTAGGGGGTTTGAACTATGGCTACACCTTC.

This rearrangement joins TRBV12-3 or TRBV12-4 to TRBJ2-7, with no clear D. Trimming pared 0 bases from V and 0 bases from J, leaving 9 bases between. The CDR3 is 15 residues long. This CDR3 is CASSLARMSSYEQYF. The CDR3 region has the DNA TGTGCCAGCAGTTTAGCGCGGATGAGCTCCTACGAGCAGTACTTC.

The table lists this clonotype with a few counts. The chain carries TRBV5-1 and TRBJ2-2, with D possibly being TRBD2 (5 bases). The CDR3 is 13 amino acids. V shed 2 bases and J shed 7 bases, with 9 bases lying between them. Looked up from germline, CDR1 is SGHRS and CDR2 is YFSETQ. The CDR3 DNA sequence: TGCGCCAGCAGCTTCCGAGGGTACGGGGAGCTGTTTTTT. Its translation is CASSFRGYGELFF.

V and J are TRBV12-3 or TRBV12-4 and TRBJ2-5; D ambiguous. The V gene lost 7 bases and the J gene lost 4 bases, with 13 bases spanning the gap. This CDR3 spans 13 amino acids. The CDR3 reads CASTSLSIETQYF. CDR3 nucleotide sequence: TGTGCCAGCACCTCTCTGAGCATAGAGACCCAGTACTTC.

This clonotype came up a few times. This chain uses TRBV6-1 with TRBJ1-1; D ambiguous. This CDR3 has 13 amino acids. Germline-derived CDR1 and CDR2 are MNHNS and SASEGT. The germline V and J ends were trimmed by 6 bases and 3 bases, with 11 bases remaining between them. The CDR3 DNA reads TGTGCCAGCAGGGACCTGGCTTACACTGAAGCTTTCTTT. This encodes CASRDLAYTEAFF.

The gene calls are TRBV5-1 and TRBJ2-1, with 7 nucleotides matching TRBD1. Germline CDR1 SGHRS, CDR2 YFSETQ. The CDR3 is 18 residues long. The V and J ends lost 0 bases and 5 bases, in that order; junction bases with no gene match: 14. The CDR3, as DNA: TGCGCCAGCAGCTTGGTCGGGTGGGGACCGGGGACAGACAATGAGCAGTTCTTC. Translated, it gives CASSLVGWGPGTDNEQFF.

The chain couples TRBV7-3 to TRBJ2-5; 9 nucleotides agree with TRBD2. The CDR3 totals 15 residues. The V gene's germline CDR1 is SGHTA and CDR2 FQGTGA. The trim removed 1 base at V and 4 bases at J, leaving 4 bases unmatched. As DNA, the CDR3 is TGTGCCAGCAGCTTAATAGCGGGAGCTATAGAGACCCAGTACTTC. The encoded protein is CASSLIAGAIETQYF.

The V and J genes are TRBV12-3 or TRBV12-4 and TRBJ2-5, with 10 positions matching TRBD2. V dropped 3 bases and J dropped 7; count of bases not matched to a gene: 8. CDR3 size: 15 residues. Here the CDR3 DNA reads TGTGCCAGCAGTTTTGGCAGCGGGAGGGCAACGACCCAGTACTTC. The encoded protein is CASSFGSGRATTQYF.

This clonotype was seen more than once but under ten times. The chain is built from TRBV24-1 and TRBJ2-1; a weak D match, TRBD2 (5 bases). V was clipped by 9 bases and J by 10 bases, with 15 bases between them. Germline-derived CDR1 and CDR2 are KGHDR and SFDVKD. This CDR3 region has 12 residues. CDR3 nucleotides: TGTGCCACCCTGAGACCGGGAATCGAGCAGTTCTTC. Its protein product is CATLRPGIEQFF.

This clonotype occurred a few times. The CDR3 DNA is TGTGCCACCAGCAGACTACAAGAGACCCAGTACTTC. The encoded protein is CATSRLQETQYF. The genes are TRBV15 and TRBJ2-5; D call uncertain. CDR3 size: 12 residues. The V gene lost 2 bases and the J gene lost 2 bases, with 3 bases spanning the gap. In germline, CDR1 is LNHNV, CDR2 YYDKDF (reference sequence).

The V gene is TRBV11-2, the J gene TRBJ1-1; D is uncertain. The CDR3 contains 14 residues. Trimming removed 3 bases at V and 3 bases at J, with 11 bases between. CDR1 is SGHAT and CDR2 is FQNNGV in the germline V gene. In nucleotides, the CDR3 is TGTGCCAGCAGCTTCAGTTACGGGGACACTGAAGCTTTCTTT. It encodes CASSFSYGDTEAFF.

This clonotype was found a few times. A much larger clone lies a single base off, so this may be a read error. The chain carries TRBV7-2 and TRBJ2-1; D not certain. CDR1 is SGHTA and CDR2 is FQGNSA in the germline V gene. The CDR3 length is 12 residues. V lost 3 bases and J 3 bases, leaving 3 bases between the germline ends. The CDR3 DNA reads TGTGCCAGCAGCTTCTTCTACAATGAGCAGTTCTTC. Amino acids: CASSFFYNEQFF.

This clonotype was seen ten or more times. This chain uses TRBV20-1 with TRBJ2-5; D unresolved. The CDR3 contains 10 residues. V lost 5 bases, J lost 3 bases, and 4 bases lay in between. Germline assignment: CDR1 DFQATT and CDR2 SNEGSKA (reference sequence). The CDR3 spells CSARKETQYF. CDR3 in DNA: TGCAGTGCTCGGAAAGAGACCCAGTACTTC.

The gene calls are TRBV13 and TRBJ2-4, with TRBD1 matching 9 bases. Germline V gene data show CDR1 as PRHDT and CDR2 as FYEKMQ (reference sequence). Germline trimming cut 5 bases from V and 2 bases from J; bases unmatched to any gene: 7. The length of the CDR3 is 16 residues. CDR3 nucleotides: TGTGCCAGCAGCAGGGACAGGGACCAACCCAAAAACATTCAGTACTTC. Amino acid sequence: CASSRDRDQPKNIQYF.

This clonotype was counted a few times. The chain joins TRBV5-1 to TRBJ2-3; TRBD1 is a possible D gene (6 bases). The CDR3 runs to 15 residues. From germline, CDR1 is SGHRS and CDR2 YFSETQ. Trimming took off 5 bases at V and 3 bases at J, with 16 bases between the two ends. DNA of the CDR3: TGCGCCAGCAGACATACAGGGATTTGGACAGATACGCAGTATTTT. It codes for CASRHTGIWTDTQYF.